The 13 T cell receptor beta chains listed next were all sequenced from one sample in a study of T cells in Graves' hyperthyroidism and ophthalmopathy. Amplified regions were TCR beta CDR3 sequences from RNA transcripts. TCR CDR3 regions were first amplified by RT-PCR with HTBI primers. TCRdb independently ran MiXCR on the multiplex PCR reads; one entry per CDR3 protein. The table lists about 640,000 distinct CDR3 sequences, over 40% of them singletons. The sample consisted of peripheral blood or thyroid tissue (not recorded which). These receptors were taken from an adult man with Graves' disease, either hyperthyroidism or ophthalmopathy (not recorded which).

This clonotype was seen ten or more times. The rearrangement joins TRBV5-1 to TRBJ1-2; D remains unclear. Between the trimmed V and J ends, which lost 0 bases and 8 bases, there was a span of 5 bases. The CDR3 runs 11 residues. Germline CDR1 is SGHRS and CDR2 is YFSETQ. The CDR3 reads CASSLEDGYTF. CDR3 sequence (DNA): TGCGCCAGCAGCTTGGAGGACGGCTACACCTTC.

This clonotype has only one observation. The DNA of the CDR3 is TGCAGCGTTGAAACCGCCCGGACAGAGGGCTATGGCTACACCTTC. Protein sequence: CSVETARTEGYGYTF. J is TRBJ1-2 and V is TRBV29-1, with D tentatively TRBD1 (6 bases). Germline V gene lookup returns CDR1 SQVTM and CDR2 ANQGSEA. The CDR3 is made up of 15 amino acids. The germline V and J ends were trimmed by 2 bases and 4 bases, with 17 bases remaining between them.

This clonotype has a count of ten or more. Sequence at one end of the junction differs from germline and may be a read error. The rearrangement uses TRBV25-1 and TRBJ1-4, with TRBD1 matching over 7 bases. CDR1 is MGHDK and CDR2 is SYGVNS in the germline V gene. CDR3 length equals 15 residues. The CDR3 region has the DNA TGTGCCGGCAGCCCTGTCACAGGGGTTAATGAAAAACTGTTTTTT. Its protein is CAGSPVTGVNEKLFF.

This clonotype was observed a few times. The rearrangement links TRBV7-9 to TRBJ1-1; D gene ambiguous. V was pared by 7 bases and J by 3 bases, with 18 bases between. The CDR3 loop spans 15 amino acids. The germline V gene has CDR1 SEHNR and CDR2 FQNEAQ (reference sequence). CDR3 sequence: CASKGSHETDTEAFF. The DNA of the CDR3 is TGTGCCAGCAAGGGTTCGCACGAGACGGACACTGAAGCTTTCTTT. The full variable domain, completed using reference TRBV7-9 and TRBJ1-1, is DTGVSQNPRHKITKRGQNVTFRCDPISEHNRLYWYRQTLGQGPEFLTYFQNEAQLEKSRLLSDRFSAERPKGSFSTLEIQRTEQGDSAMYLCASKGSHETDTEAFFGQGTRLTVV.

This clonotype was seen only a few times. The chain joins TRBV7-2 to TRBJ1-1; TRBD1 aligns across 8 bases. The junction had 9 bases not matched to a gene; V was cut back by 6 bases and J by 3 bases. CDR1 and CDR2 from the germline V gene are SGHTA and FQGNSA. The CDR3 is 15 amino acids. CDR3 in DNA: TGTGCCAGCAGTAGGTCCAGGGGGCGGGACACTGAAGCTTTCTTT. This encodes CASSRSRGRDTEAFF.

The V and J genes are TRBV20-1 and TRBJ2-7; TRBD1 agrees at 10 bases. The CDR3 runs 14 residues. Germline trimming cut 1 base from V and 3 bases from J; bases unmatched to any gene: 3. In germline, CDR1 is DFQATT, CDR2 SNEGSKA (reference sequence). CDR3: CSARGDRGVYEQYF. The CDR3 nucleotides read TGCAGTGCTAGAGGGGACAGGGGCGTCTACGAGCAGTACTTC.

The chain combines TRBV29-1 with TRBJ1-1; perhaps TRBD1 as D (5 bases). The CDR3 runs to 10 residues. The V gene lost 4 bases and the J gene lost 10 bases, with 10 bases spanning the gap. Germline V gene sequence: CDR1 SQVTM, CDR2 ANQGSEA. The CDR3 nucleotides read TGCAGCGTTGCTCAGGGTAGAGCTTTCTTT. Protein sequence: CSVAQGRAFF.

As DNA, the CDR3 is TGCAGCGTGAGAGCCTCCTATGGCTACACCTTC. The encoded protein is CSVRASYGYTF. The chain uses TRBV29-1 and TRBJ1-2; D is uncertain. Trimming stripped 6 bases from V and 4 bases from J, with 9 bases between. The CDR3 has 11 residues. Germline CDR1 reads SQVTM; CDR2 reads ANQGSEA.

This clonotype came up a few times. CDR3 DNA sequence: TGCAGTGCCCCGAACGGGGGTCAGCCCCAGCATTTT. This sequence encodes CSAPNGGQPQHF. This chain connects TRBV20-1 to TRBJ1-5; D is possibly TRBD1 (5 bases). This CDR3 contains 12 residues. V was cut by 6 bases and J by 6 bases, with 12 bases left in between. Germline lookup yields CDR1 DFQATT and CDR2 SNEGSKA (reference sequence).

The rearrangement joins TRBV10-1 to TRBJ1-1, with TRBD1 as a possible D gene (5 bases). Germline V gives CDR1 WNHNN, CDR2 SYGVQD (reference sequence). V gave up 2 bases and J gave up 0 bases, with 10 bases separating them. CDR3 length: 15 amino acids. CDR3 DNA sequence: TGCGCCAGCAGTGAGGGGACGGTCATGAACACTGAAGCTTTCTTT. It translates to CASSEGTVMNTEAFF.

This clonotype was seen only a few times. Written as DNA, the CDR3 is TGCAGCGTTGTCACAGGGTTGGAGACCCAGTACTTC. Translated: CSVVTGLETQYF. The chain is built from TRBV29-1 and TRBJ2-5, with a possible D match to TRBD1 (6 bases). Trimming shortened V by 4 bases and J by 5 bases, and 11 bases separated the two germline ends. CDR3 length: 12 amino acids. In germline, CDR1 is SQVTM, CDR2 ANQGSEA. Full variable domain (remainder filled in from reference TRBV29-1 and TRBJ2-5): SAVISQKPSRDICQRGTSLTIQCQVDSQVTMMFWYRQQPGQSLTLIATANQGSEATYESGFVIDKFPISRPNLTFSTLTVSNMSPEDSSIYLCSVVTGLETQYFGPGTRLLVL.

Ten or more counts support this clonotype. V is TRBV29-1 and J is TRBJ1-6; 10 nucleotides match TRBD1. The CDR3 spans 14 residues. The trim removed 7 bases at V and 9 bases at J, leaving 9 bases unmatched. Germline V gives CDR1 SQVTM, CDR2 ANQGSEA. The CDR3 loop is CSARQGALGSPLHF. CDR3 sequence (DNA): TGCAGCGCAAGACAGGGGGCGTTAGGTTCACCCCTCCACTTT.

The chain combines TRBV7-9 with TRBJ1-1, with D possibly TRBD1 on 6 matching bases. Germline CDR1 and CDR2: SEHNR and FQNEAQ (reference sequence). The length of the CDR3 is 13 residues. V lost 8 bases and J 6 bases, leaving 16 bases between the germline ends. CDR3 coding DNA: TGTGCCAGCGGGCCGTGGGGGCCCTCTGAAGCTTTCTTT. Protein: CASGPWGPSEAFF.